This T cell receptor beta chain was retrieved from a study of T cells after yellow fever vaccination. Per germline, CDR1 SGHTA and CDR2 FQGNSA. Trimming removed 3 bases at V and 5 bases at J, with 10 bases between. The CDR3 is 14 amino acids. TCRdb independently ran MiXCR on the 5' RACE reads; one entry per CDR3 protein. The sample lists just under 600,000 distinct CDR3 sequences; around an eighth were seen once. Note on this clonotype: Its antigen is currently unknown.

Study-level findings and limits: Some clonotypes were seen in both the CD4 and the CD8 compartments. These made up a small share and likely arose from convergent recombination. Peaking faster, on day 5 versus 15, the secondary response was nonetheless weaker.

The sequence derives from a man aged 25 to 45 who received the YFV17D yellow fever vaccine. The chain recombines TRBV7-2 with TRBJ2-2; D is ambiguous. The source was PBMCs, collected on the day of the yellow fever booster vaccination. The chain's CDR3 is CASSFLGTTGELFF. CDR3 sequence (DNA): TGTGCCAGCAGCTTCCTAGGAACAACCGGGGAGCTGTTTTTT. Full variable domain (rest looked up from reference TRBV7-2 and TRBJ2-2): GAGVSQSPSNKVTEKGKDVELRCDPISGHTALYWYRQSLGQGLEFLIYFQGNSAPDKSGLPSDRFSAERTGGSVSTLTIQRTQQEDSAVYLCASSFLGTTGELFFGEGSRLTVL.